Listed here are 27 T cell receptor beta chains from one sample, sequenced in a study of CD8+CD57+ T cells in acquired aplastic anemia. Profiles of TCR beta VDJ and CDR3 were generated from a genomic DNA template. One entry per CDR3 protein, called by TCRdb with MiXCR from the reads. Counted here are roughly 200,000 distinct CDR3 sequences, more than 60% occurring once; the ten biggest clones make up roughly 46%. Patients picked for sequencing had shown CD8+CD57+ cell expansion detected by flow cytometry. Sequencing input: sorted CD4+, CD8+, or CD8+CD57+ T cells (not recorded which) from PBMCs. These receptors all stem from a human donor with aplastic anemia.

The gene calls are TRBV7-3 and TRBJ2-2; TRBD2 aligns across 8 bases. The germline CDR1 and CDR2 sequences are SGHTA and FQGTGA. The CDR3 loop spans 17 amino acids. V shed 5 bases and J 6 bases; nucleotides not matched to a gene: 14. CDR3 loop: CASSQGGRTSRSGELFF. The CDR3 DNA follows: TGTGCCAGCAGCCAAGGGGGTAGGACTAGCAGGTCCGGGGAGCTGTTTTTT.

The chain employs TRBV10-1 and TRBJ2-2, with 9 bases that match TRBD1. The germline V gene has CDR1 WNHNN and CDR2 SYGVQD (reference sequence). The CDR3 sequence is 15 residues long. The V gene end was trimmed by 3 bases and the J gene end by 5 bases; junction bases not matched to a gene: 4. CDR3 nucleotide sequence: TGCGCCAGCAGTGATGGGACAGGGTGGACCGGGGAGCTGTTTTTT. It is translated as CASSDGTGWTGELFF.

The sample holds many counts of this clonotype. V usage is TRBV9 and J usage is TRBJ1-3; 9 bases are a match to TRBD1. Germline V CDR1 and CDR2: SGDLS, YYNGEE. V shed 0 bases, J shed 2 bases, and the junction held 6 bases outside the gene matches. The CDR3 spans 17 residues. The CDR3 reads CASSVVWGQGPGNTIYF. As DNA, the CDR3 is TGTGCCAGCAGCGTAGTATGGGGACAGGGACCTGGAAACACCATATATTTT.

This chain connects TRBV29-1 to TRBJ1-2; 9 positions match TRBD1. The CDR3 totals 14 residues. Germline trimming cut 6 bases from V and 3 bases from J; bases unmatched to any gene: 8. Germline CDR1 reads SQVTM; CDR2 reads ANQGSEA. CDR3 in DNA: TGCAGCGTCCCCGGGACAGGGCAGTACTATGGCTACACCTTC. Translating gives CSVPGTGQYYGYTF.

The chain employs TRBV7-3 and TRBJ2-1; D uncertain. CDR1 SGHTA and CDR2 FQGTGA come from the germline V gene. This CDR3 is 14 amino acids long. The V and J ends lost 4 bases and 8 bases respectively, with 15 bases between them. CDR3 amino acids: CASSSSLGRDEQFF. The CDR3 DNA reads as TGTGCCAGCAGCTCAAGCCTCGGAAGGGATGAGCAGTTCTTC.

V is TRBV15 and J is TRBJ2-3; 8 bases fit TRBD1. V dropped 0 bases and J dropped 4; count of bases not matched to a gene: 3. Per germline, CDR1 LNHNV and CDR2 YYDKDF (reference sequence). The CDR3 runs 15 residues. The CDR3: CATSRDPGGADTQYF. CDR3 DNA: TGTGCCACCAGCAGAGACCCAGGGGGCGCAGATACGCAGTATTTT.

The V gene is TRBV2, the J gene TRBJ2-5; no clear D gene. Trimming pared 2 bases from V and 7 bases from J, leaving 11 bases between. This CDR3 is built from 13 residues. Germline CDR1 reads SNHLY; CDR2 reads FYNNEI. The CDR3 bases are TGTGCCAGCAGTGAACGACAAATGGGGACCCAGTACTTC. As protein: CASSERQMGTQYF. The whole variable domain, remainder taken from reference TRBV2 and TRBJ2-5, is EPEVTQTPSHQVTQMGQEVILRCVPISNHLYFYWYRQILGQKVEFLVSFYNNEISEKSEIFDDQFSVERPDGSNFTLKIRSTKLEDSAMYFCASSERQMGTQYFGPGTRLLVL.

At least ten counts were recorded for this clonotype. The V and J genes are TRBV5-8 and TRBJ2-7, with 9 bases identical to TRBD1. The CDR3 length is 15 residues. Germline V gene lookup returns CDR1 SGHTS and CDR2 YDEGEE. V lost 0 bases to trimming and J lost 3 bases; unmatched junction nucleotides: 4. CDR3 nucleotides: TGTGCCAGCAGCTTGGCGGGACAGGGCCTCTACGAGCAGTACTTC. As protein: CASSLAGQGLYEQYF.

The V and J genes are TRBV14 and TRBJ2-3; TRBD2 matches at 9 bases. The CDR3 runs 13 residues. V lost 1 base and J lost 11; bases outside the gene matches: 4. Germline V gene sequence: CDR1 SGHDN, CDR2 FVKESK. The CDR3 spells CASSQGRLAVQYF. In DNA form, the CDR3 reads TGTGCCAGCAGCCAAGGTCGACTAGCGGTGCAGTATTTT. The variable domain in full, with the rest retrieved from reference TRBV14 and TRBJ2-3, is EAGVTQFPSHSVIEKGQTVTLRCDPISGHDNLYWYRRVMGKEIKFLLHFVKESKQDESGMPNNRFLAERTGGTYSTLKVQPAELEDSGVYFCASSQGRLAVQYFGPGTRLTVL.

This chain uses TRBV5-1 with TRBJ2-5, with 9 bases aligning to TRBD2. Germline V gene sequence: CDR1 SGHRS, CDR2 YFSETQ. The CDR3 covers 16 residues. V shed 6 bases, J shed 5 bases, and the junction held 14 bases outside the gene matches. CDR3 protein: CASTAVAGVRGETQYF. CDR3 DNA: TGCGCCAGCACTGCAGTAGCGGGAGTGAGAGGGGAGACCCAGTACTTC.

The rearrangement joins TRBV7-6 to TRBJ1-6; the match to TRBD1 covers 11 bases. Germline trimming cut 5 bases from V and 8 bases from J; bases unmatched to any gene: 11. From germline, CDR1 is SGHVS and CDR2 FNYEAQ. The CDR3 totals 17 residues. This chain's CDR3 is CASSVSFPDRGHSPLHF. The DNA of the CDR3 is TGTGCCAGCAGCGTATCGTTCCCGGACAGGGGGCATTCACCCCTCCACTTT.

J is TRBJ2-5 and V is TRBV9; D is unclear. V lost 0 bases to trimming and J lost 5 bases, with 2 bases between them. The CDR3 has 11 residues. Germline V gene lookup returns CDR1 SGDLS and CDR2 YYNGEE. This CDR3 reads CASSVDETQYF. The DNA of the CDR3 is TGTGCCAGCAGCGTAGATGAGACCCAGTACTTC.

The chain has TRBV9 and TRBJ1-1; TRBD1 aligns across 7 bases. V lost 0 bases and J lost 4; bases outside the gene matches: 6. From germline, CDR1 is SGDLS and CDR2 YYNGEE. This CDR3 has 15 amino acids. In DNA form, the CDR3 reads TGTGCCAGCAGCGTAGGAGGGGCAGGGGGCACTGAAGCTTTCTTT. This translates into CASSVGGAGGTEAFF.

The chain uses TRBV9 and TRBJ2-2; D might be TRBD2 (5 bases). Germline V gene lookup returns CDR1 SGDLS and CDR2 YYNGEE. CDR3 length equals 16 residues. V lost 0 bases to trimming and J lost 0 bases, with 9 bases between them. Written as DNA, the CDR3 is TGTGCCAGCAGCGTAGGGCCGGGAACGAACACCGGGGAGCTGTTTTTT. Protein: CASSVGPGTNTGELFF.

This clonotype was observed many times. CDR3 protein: CASSRDRDGIKNTEAFF. DNA for the CDR3: TGTGCCAGCAGCCGAGACAGGGACGGGATCAAGAACACTGAAGCTTTCTTT. The chain links TRBV7-6 to TRBJ1-1; 7 positions agree with TRBD1. The CDR3 spans 17 residues. Germline values: CDR1 SGHVS, CDR2 FNYEAQ. With V trimmed by 5 bases and J by 1 base, 13 bases remained unmatched.

This chain uses TRBV4-2 with TRBJ2-7, with D hard to call. The V end was cut by 9 bases, the J end by 1 base, with 19 bases between. The CDR3 has 15 amino acids. Germline V lookup: CDR1 LGHNA, CDR2 YNFKEQ. The CDR3 sequence is CASSMGLGGSYEQYF. For the CDR3, the DNA is TGTGCCAGTAGTATGGGTTTGGGTGGGTCCTACGAGCAGTACTTC.

The gene calls are TRBV2 and TRBJ1-4; 8 bases are a match to TRBD1. Germline CDR1 is SNHLY and CDR2 is FYNNEI. CDR3 length equals 15 residues. Trimming cost V 7 bases and J 4 bases; bases outside gene matches: 8. This CDR3 reads CASKGRTGHNEKLFF. CDR3 in DNA: TGTGCCAGCAAGGGAAGGACAGGGCATAATGAAAAACTGTTTTTT.

The DNA of the CDR3 is TGTGCCAGCAGCCCAGTGTTAGGAAGGGAGCTCACAGATACGCAGTATTTT. Translation gives CASSPVLGRELTDTQYF. The chain combines TRBV7-2 with TRBJ2-3; possibly TRBD2 for D (5 bases). V lost 5 bases to trimming and J lost 2 bases, with 20 bases between them. The germline V gene encodes CDR1 SGHTA and CDR2 FQGNSA. This CDR3 is 17 amino acids long.

V and J are TRBV2 and TRBJ1-1; D unresolved. The germline CDR1 and CDR2 sequences are SNHLY and FYNNEI. V was shortened by 5 bases and J by 5 bases, with 12 bases between the two germline ends. The CDR3 extends over 13 amino acids. The CDR3 DNA reads as TGTGCCAGCAGTCAATCCAGGCGAACTGAAGCTTTCTTT. It encodes CASSQSRRTEAFF. Full variable domain (remainder filled in from reference TRBV2 and TRBJ1-1): EPEVTQTPSHQVTQMGQEVILRCVPISNHLYFYWYRQILGQKVEFLVSFYNNEISEKSEIFDDQFSVERPDGSNFTLKIRSTKLEDSAMYFCASSQSRRTEAFFGQGTRLTVV.

Only one count was recorded for this clonotype. V gene TRBV15 combines with J gene TRBJ1-5, with no clear D. V was pared by 3 bases and J by 4 bases, with 13 bases between. This CDR3 region has 15 residues. CDR1 and CDR2 (germline): LNHNV, YYDKDF (reference sequence). The chain's CDR3 is CATSRGRSGNQPQHF. As DNA, the CDR3 is TGTGCCACCAGCAGGGGGAGGTCTGGAAATCAGCCCCAGCATTTT.

The chain carries TRBV15 and TRBJ1-4; TRBD1 agrees at 8 bases. The CDR3 is 15 residues long. V trimming: 0 bases; J trimming: 5 bases; junction bases outside the gene matches: 2. Germline V gives CDR1 LNHNV, CDR2 YYDKDF (reference sequence). The CDR3 coding sequence is TGTGCCACCAGCAGAGAAGGACAGGGAAATGAAAAACTGTTTTTT. Amino acid sequence: CATSREGQGNEKLFF.

The genes are TRBV20-1 and TRBJ2-7; D is perhaps TRBD1 (6 bases). The germline gives CDR1 DFQATT, CDR2 SNEGSKA (reference sequence). V was cut by 4 bases and J by 1 base, with 8 bases left in between. This CDR3 has 12 residues. The CDR3 DNA sequence: TGCAGTGCTACTGACAGGTCCTACGAGCAGTACTTC. Translation: CSATDRSYEQYF.

This clonotype was recorded once. The chain has TRBV2 and TRBJ2-7; TRBD2 might be the D (7 bases). The germline gives CDR1 SNHLY, CDR2 FYNNEI. With 1 base removed from V and 5 bases from J, the gap between germline ends came to 18 bases. The CDR3 runs to 16 residues. The CDR3 nucleotides read TGTGCCAGCAGTGAAGTCTGGGGGGGCTCGGATGACGAGCAGTACTTC. Encoded protein: CASSEVWGGSDDEQYF.

The gene calls are TRBV24-1 and TRBJ2-3, with no clear D. The V end lost 3 bases, the J end lost 4 bases, and 7 bases lay between the germline ends. The CDR3 covers 13 residues. Germline values: CDR1 KGHDR, CDR2 SFDVKD. The CDR3 region has the DNA TGTGCCACCAGTGATGTACGACCAGATACGCAGTATTTT. Amino acids: CATSDVRPDTQYF.

The chain couples TRBV6-2 or TRBV6-3 to TRBJ2-3; 7 positions agree with TRBD2. Unmatched junction bases numbered 11, after V lost 2 bases and J lost 3 bases. The CDR3 sequence is 17 residues long. Germline V gene lookup returns CDR1 MNHEY and CDR2 SVGEGT. The CDR3 DNA reads as TGTGCCAGCAGTTACGGTTTGCGGTGGGGGGGGACAGATACGCAGTATTTT. Protein sequence: CASSYGLRWGGTDTQYF.

This clonotype was detected only a few times. The chain joins TRBV2 to TRBJ2-5; TRBD2 matches at 10 bases. Germline V gene sequence: CDR1 SNHLY, CDR2 FYNNEI. The length of the CDR3 is 20 residues. The ends lost 4 bases at V and 2 bases at J; junction bases unmatched: 19. The CDR3 region has the DNA TGTGCCAGCAGTGTGGCTCGCGTGGTGTTGAAGCGGGGGGGACAAGAGACCCAGTACTTC. Translating it yields CASSVARVVLKRGGQETQYF.

The chain is built from TRBV5-6 and TRBJ2-2, with D possibly TRBD2 on 5 matching bases. V was cut by 4 bases and J by 7 bases, with 11 bases left in between. CDR1 is SGHDT and CDR2 is YYEEEE in the germline V gene. The CDR3 is 13 residues long. CDR3 amino acids: CASSRGLGGELFF. The CDR3 nucleotides are TGTGCCAGCAGCCGAGGGTTGGGCGGGGAGCTGTTTTTT.